This T cell receptor beta chain was retrieved from a study of T cell responses to AZD1222 COVID-19 vaccine. Profiling relied on immunoSEQ multiplex PCR, and the TCRdb table lists in-frame clones only, not all of them. The sample includes some 60,000 clones, over 65% of them seen just once. The CDR3 covers 16 residues. The ends were cut back, 1 base at V and 2 bases at J, with 13 bases in the middle. The germline V gene has CDR1 SGHTA and CDR2 FQGNSA. The sequence derives from an adult who received the AZD1222 COVID-19 vaccine. The genes are TRBV7-2 and TRBJ2-3; a possible D gene is TRBD2 (6 bases). Source: peripheral blood, taken 28 days after the second AZD1222 dose. CDR3 sequence reads: CASSLVGGGSTDTQYF. Written as DNA, the CDR3 is TGTGCCAGCAGCTTAGTGGGTGGGGGGTCCACAGATACGCAGTATTTT.